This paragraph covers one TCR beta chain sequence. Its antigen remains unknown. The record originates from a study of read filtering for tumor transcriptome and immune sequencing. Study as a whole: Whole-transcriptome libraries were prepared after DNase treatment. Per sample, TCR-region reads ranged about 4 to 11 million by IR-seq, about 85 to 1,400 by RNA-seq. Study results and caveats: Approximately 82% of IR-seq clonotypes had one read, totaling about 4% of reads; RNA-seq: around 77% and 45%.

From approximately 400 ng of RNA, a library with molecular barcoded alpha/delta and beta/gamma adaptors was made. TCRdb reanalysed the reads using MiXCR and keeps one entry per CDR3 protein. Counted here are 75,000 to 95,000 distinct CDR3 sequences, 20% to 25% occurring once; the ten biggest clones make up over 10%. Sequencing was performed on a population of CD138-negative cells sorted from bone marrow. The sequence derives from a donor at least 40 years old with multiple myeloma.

The CDR3 loop reads CASRQQGWGTEAFF. CDR3 DNA sequence: TGTGCCAGCAGGCAACAGGGGTGGGGCACTGAAGCTTTCTTT. V gene TRBV28 combines with J gene TRBJ1-1, with 7 positions matching TRBD1. The germline V gene encodes CDR1 MDHEN and CDR2 SYDVKM. The CDR3 has 14 amino acids. V lost 6 bases and J lost 4; bases outside the gene matches: 8.